Listed here is a single T cell receptor (beta chain). Its target is unknown. The CDR3 totals 17 residues. Trimming left V 0 bases short and J 3 bases short, with 18 bases between. The germline V gene has CDR1 DFQATT and CDR2 SNEGSKA (reference sequence). These data come from a study of spatial heterogeneity in lung cancer. Study-wide context: The approximately 72 donors had untreated early-stage non-small cell lung cancer. The library had UMIs, and each TCR and UMI pair averaged more than ten raw reads.

TCRdb redid the calling of the 5' RACE reads with MiXCR, one entry per CDR3 protein. The sample consists of 39,000 or so distinct CDR3 sequences, approximately 10% of them appearing once. General observations from the study: There were more appearances of ubiquitous expanded tumor TCRs in blood at resection than at follow-up.

Time point denoted: blood at routine non-recurrence follow-up after resection. The sequenced material consisted of unsorted whole RNA from tumor, nontumor lung or frozen PBMC. The chain employs TRBV20-1 and TRBJ2-4; tentative D call: TRBD2 (6 bases). The sequence was collected from a female donor with early-stage non-small cell lung cancer. The sequencing used PBMCs, collected at follow-up. The CDR3 DNA is TGCAGTGCTAGAGATCCTCTAGCGTTAACTGGCAAAAACATTCAGTACTTC. Translating gives CSARDPLALTGKNIQYF.